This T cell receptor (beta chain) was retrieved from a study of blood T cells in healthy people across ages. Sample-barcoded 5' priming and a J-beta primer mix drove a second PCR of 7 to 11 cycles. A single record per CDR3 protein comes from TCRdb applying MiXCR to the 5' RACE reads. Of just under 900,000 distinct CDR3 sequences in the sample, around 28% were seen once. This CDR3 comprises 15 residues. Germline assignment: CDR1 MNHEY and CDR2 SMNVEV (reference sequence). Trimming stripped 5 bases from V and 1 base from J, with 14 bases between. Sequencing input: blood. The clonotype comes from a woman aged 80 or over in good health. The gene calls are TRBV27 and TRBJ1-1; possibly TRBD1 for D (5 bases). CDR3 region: CASSLAVGPNTEAFF. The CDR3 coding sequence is TGTGCCAGCAGTCTCGCCGTGGGGCCGAACACTGAAGCTTTCTTT.